This entry is about one TCR beta chain. The entry originates in a study of blood T cell repertoires in COVID-19. Study details: The origin of the acute and convalescent COVID-19 samples was the United States, Italy and Spain. PBMCs, B-cell-depleted T cells, or T cells were the source of the cDNA or gDNA that made up the material.

The CDR3 loop spans 14 amino acids. Germline lookup yields CDR1 SGHTA and CDR2 FQGNSA. V was cut by 5 bases and J by 7 bases, with 17 bases left in between. It was during active infection that Seattle patients were enrolled and then longitudinally followed. Under the authors' procedure: How many nucleated cells were present was estimated from reference gene primer amplification. Only in-frame clones appear in the TCRdb table, and some are missing; sequencing was by immunoSEQ multiplex PCR. The V and J calls and clone size were taken over from that table, and D and trimming were inferred from the DNA. The top ten clones hold roughly 15% of a sample with 150,000 to 200,000 clones, about 85% of them seen once.

This TCR came from a woman between 65 and 79 years old with COVID-19, enrolled during active disease. The rearrangement uses TRBV7-2 and TRBJ2-5, with D maybe TRBD2 (5 bases). Sequencing was performed on peripheral blood. The CDR3 coding sequence is TGTGCCAGCAGCCCTCTAGGGTCGGCGGGGACCCAGTACTTC. Its protein product is CASSPLGSAGTQYF.